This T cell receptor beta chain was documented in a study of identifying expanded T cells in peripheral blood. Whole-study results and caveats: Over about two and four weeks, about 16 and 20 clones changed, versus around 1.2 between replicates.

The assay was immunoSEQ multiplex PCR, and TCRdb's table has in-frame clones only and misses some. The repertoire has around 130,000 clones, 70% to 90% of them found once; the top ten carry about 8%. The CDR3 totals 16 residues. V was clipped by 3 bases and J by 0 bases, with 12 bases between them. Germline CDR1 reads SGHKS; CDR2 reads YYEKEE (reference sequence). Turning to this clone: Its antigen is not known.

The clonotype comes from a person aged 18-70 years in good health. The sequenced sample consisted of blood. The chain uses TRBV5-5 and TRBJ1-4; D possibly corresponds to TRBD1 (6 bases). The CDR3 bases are TGTGCCAGCAGCTCAGGGACACCTACAACTAATGAAAAACTGTTTTTT. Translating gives CASSSGTPTTNEKLFF.